These 2 T cell receptor beta chains were all obtained from the same sample, sequenced in a study of blood T cell repertoires in COVID-19. Sequencing was performed with immunoSEQ multiplex PCR; in TCRdb, only in-frame clones are kept and a portion is missing. This sample has a few hundred thousand clones; approximately 88% occur once, and the top ten carry 2% to 2.5%. Sequencing was carried out using peripheral blood. These receptors originate from a man in his forties or fifties with acute or convalescent COVID-19.

This rearrangement joins TRBV2 to TRBJ2-1; possible D gene TRBD2, 5 bases. The V end was cut by 7 bases, the J end by 3 bases, with 16 bases between. The CDR3 contains 15 residues. Per the germline V gene, CDR1 is SNHLY and CDR2 is FYNNEI. The CDR3 DNA follows: TGTGCCAGCATCAAGGAGGACCTATTCTACAATGAGCAGTTCTTC. It encodes CASIKEDLFYNEQFF.

This rearrangement joins TRBV19 to TRBJ1-2; D call uncertain. The CDR3 consists of 15 residues. V lost 1 base and J 2 bases, leaving 11 bases between the germline ends. The germline V gene encodes CDR1 LNHDA and CDR2 SQIVND (reference sequence). DNA for the CDR3: TGTGCCAGTAGTATAGCCCACAACGCAAACTATGGCTACACCTTC. This gives the protein CASSIAHNANYGYTF.